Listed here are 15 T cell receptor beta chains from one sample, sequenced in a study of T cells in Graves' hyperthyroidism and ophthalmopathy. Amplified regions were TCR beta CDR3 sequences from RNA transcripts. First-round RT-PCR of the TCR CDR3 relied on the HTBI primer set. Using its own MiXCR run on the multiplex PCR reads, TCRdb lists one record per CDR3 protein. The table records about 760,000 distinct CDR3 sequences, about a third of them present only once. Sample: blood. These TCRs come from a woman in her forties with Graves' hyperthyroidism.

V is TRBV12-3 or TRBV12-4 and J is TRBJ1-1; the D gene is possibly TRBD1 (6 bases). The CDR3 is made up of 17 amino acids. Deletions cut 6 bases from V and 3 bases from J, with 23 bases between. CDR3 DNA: TGTGCCAGCAGCCAAGATCTAGGGGGGGCTGGGCACACTGAAGCTTTCTTT. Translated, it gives CASSQDLGGAGHTEAFF.

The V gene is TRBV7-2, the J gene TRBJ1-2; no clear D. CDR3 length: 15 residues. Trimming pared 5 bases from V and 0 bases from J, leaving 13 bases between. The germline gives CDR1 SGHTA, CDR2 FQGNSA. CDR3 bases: TGTGCCAGCAGCGATTCCCTACAGTCTAACTATGGCTACACCTTC. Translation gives CASSDSLQSNYGYTF. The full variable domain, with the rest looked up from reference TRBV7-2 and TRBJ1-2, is GAGVSQSPSNKVTEKGKDVELRCDPISGHTALYWYRQSLGQGLEFLIYFQGNSAPDKSGLPSDRFSAERTGGSVSTLTIQRTQQEDSAVYLCASSDSLQSNYGYTFGSGTRLTVV.

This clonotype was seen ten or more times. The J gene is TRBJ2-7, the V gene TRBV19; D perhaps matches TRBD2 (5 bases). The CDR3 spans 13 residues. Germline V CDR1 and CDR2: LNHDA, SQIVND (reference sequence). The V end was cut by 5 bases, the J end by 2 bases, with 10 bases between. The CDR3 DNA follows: TGTGCCAGTAGTGCGGGCGGGCCCTACGAGCAGTACTTC. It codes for CASSAGGPYEQYF.

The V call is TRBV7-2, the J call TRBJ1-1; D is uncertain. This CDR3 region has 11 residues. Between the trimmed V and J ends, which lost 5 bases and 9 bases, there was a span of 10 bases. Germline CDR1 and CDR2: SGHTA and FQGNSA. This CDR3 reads CASSPDMKAFF. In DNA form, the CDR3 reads TGTGCCAGCAGCCCGGATATGAAAGCTTTCTTT.

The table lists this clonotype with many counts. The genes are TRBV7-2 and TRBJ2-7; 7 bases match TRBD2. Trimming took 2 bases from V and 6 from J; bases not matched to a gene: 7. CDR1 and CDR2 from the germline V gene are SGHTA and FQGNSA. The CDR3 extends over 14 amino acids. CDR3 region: CASSLFSERGEQYF. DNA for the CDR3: TGTGCCAGCAGCTTATTCTCCGAGCGGGGCGAGCAGTACTTC. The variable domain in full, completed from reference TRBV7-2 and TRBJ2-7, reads GAGVSQSPSNKVTEKGKDVELRCDPISGHTALYWYRQSLGQGLEFLIYFQGNSAPDKSGLPSDRFSAERTGGSVSTLTIQRTQQEDSAVYLCASSLFSERGEQYFGPGTRLTVT.

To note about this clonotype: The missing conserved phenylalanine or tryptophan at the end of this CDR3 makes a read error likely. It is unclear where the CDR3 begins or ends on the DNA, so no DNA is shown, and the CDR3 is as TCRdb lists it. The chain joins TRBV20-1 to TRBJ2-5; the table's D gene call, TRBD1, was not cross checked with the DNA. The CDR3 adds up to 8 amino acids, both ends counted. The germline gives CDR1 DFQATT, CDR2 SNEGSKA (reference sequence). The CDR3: CSASTGGG.

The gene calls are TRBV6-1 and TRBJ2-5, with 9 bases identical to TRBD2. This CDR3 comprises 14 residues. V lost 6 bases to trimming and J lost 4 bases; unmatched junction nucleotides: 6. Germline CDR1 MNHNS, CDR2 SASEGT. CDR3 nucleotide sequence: TGTGCCAGCAGAGCGGGGGGATCGGGAGAGACCCAGTACTTC. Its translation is CASRAGGSGETQYF.

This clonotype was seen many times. The CDR3, as DNA: TGTGCCAGCAGGGACAGGGGATATGGCTACACCTTC. This encodes CASRDRGYGYTF. The chain joins TRBV2 to TRBJ1-2, with TRBD1 identical over 9 bases. In germline, CDR1 is SNHLY, CDR2 FYNNEI. The CDR3 covers 12 residues. V shed 6 bases and J 5 bases; nucleotides not matched to a gene: 1.

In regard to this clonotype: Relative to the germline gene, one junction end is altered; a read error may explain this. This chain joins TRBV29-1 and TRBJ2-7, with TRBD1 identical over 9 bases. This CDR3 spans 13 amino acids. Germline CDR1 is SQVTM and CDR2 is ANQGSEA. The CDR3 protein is CSVGTGITYEQYF. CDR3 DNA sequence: TGTAGCGTCGGGACAGGGATAACCTACGAGCAGTACTTC.

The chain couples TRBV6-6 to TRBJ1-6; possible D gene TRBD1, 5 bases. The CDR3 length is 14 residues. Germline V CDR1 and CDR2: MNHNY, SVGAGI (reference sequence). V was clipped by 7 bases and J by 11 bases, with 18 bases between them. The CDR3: CASTRGGVGPPLHF. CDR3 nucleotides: TGTGCCAGCACCCGTGGGGGGGTTGGGCCACCCCTCCACTTT.

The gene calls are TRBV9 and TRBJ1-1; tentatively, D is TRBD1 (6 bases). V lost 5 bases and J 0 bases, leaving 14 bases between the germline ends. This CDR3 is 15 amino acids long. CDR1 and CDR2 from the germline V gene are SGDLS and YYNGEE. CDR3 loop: CASRGLRGMNTEAFF. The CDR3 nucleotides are TGTGCCAGCAGGGGGCTTAGGGGGATGAACACTGAAGCTTTCTTT.

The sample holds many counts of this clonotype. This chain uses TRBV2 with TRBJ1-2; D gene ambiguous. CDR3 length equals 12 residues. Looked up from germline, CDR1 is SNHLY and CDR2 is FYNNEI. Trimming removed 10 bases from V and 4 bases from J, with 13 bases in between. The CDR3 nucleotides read TGTGCCACCACCAGAACACCCTATGGCTACACCTTC. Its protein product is CATTRTPYGYTF.

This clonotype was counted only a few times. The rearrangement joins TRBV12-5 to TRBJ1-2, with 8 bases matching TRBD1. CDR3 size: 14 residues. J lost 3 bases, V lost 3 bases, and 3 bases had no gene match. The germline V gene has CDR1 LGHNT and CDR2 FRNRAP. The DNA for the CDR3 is TGTGCTAGTGGTTTCCCGGACAGGGACTATGGCTACACCTTC. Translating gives CASGFPDRDYGYTF.

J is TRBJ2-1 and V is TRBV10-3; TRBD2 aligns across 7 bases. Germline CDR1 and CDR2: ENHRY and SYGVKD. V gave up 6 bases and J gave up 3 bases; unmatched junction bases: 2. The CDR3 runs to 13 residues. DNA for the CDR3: TGTGCCATCAGAGGGGAGGGCTACAATGAGCAGTTCTTC. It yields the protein CAIRGEGYNEQFF.

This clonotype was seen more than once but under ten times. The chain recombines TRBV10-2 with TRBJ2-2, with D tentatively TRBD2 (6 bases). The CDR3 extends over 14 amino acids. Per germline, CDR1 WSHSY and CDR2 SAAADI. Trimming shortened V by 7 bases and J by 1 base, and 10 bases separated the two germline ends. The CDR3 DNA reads TGCGCCAGCATTCGGGAGTTGAACACCGGGGAGCTGTTTTTT. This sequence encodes CASIRELNTGELFF.